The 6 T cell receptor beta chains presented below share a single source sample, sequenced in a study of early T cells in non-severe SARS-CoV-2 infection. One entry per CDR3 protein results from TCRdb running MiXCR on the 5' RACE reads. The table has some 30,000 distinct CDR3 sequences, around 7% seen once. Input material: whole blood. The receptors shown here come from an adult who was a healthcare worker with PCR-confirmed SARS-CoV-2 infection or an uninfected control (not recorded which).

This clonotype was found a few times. The CDR3 sequence: CASSPQGMNTEAFF. The CDR3 DNA is TGTGCCAGCTCACCCCAGGGGATGAACACTGAAGCTTTCTTT. The chain uses TRBV18 and TRBJ1-1; possibly TRBD1 for D (6 bases). The CDR3 is 14 residues long. The V gene's germline CDR1 is KGHSH and CDR2 LQKENI. V gave up 3 bases and J gave up 0 bases, with 8 bases separating them.

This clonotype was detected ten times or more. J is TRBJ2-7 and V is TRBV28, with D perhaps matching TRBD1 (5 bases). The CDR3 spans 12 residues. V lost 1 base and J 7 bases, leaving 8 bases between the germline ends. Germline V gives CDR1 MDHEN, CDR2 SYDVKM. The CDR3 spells CASSLSPGEQYF. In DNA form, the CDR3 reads TGTGCCAGCAGTTTATCCCCAGGGGAGCAGTACTTC. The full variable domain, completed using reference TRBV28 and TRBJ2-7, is DVKVTQSSRYLVKRTGEKVFLECVQDMDHENMFWYRQDPGLGLRLIYFSYDVKMKEKGDIPEGYSVSREKKERFSLILESASTNQTSMYLCASSLSPGEQYFGPGTRLTVT.

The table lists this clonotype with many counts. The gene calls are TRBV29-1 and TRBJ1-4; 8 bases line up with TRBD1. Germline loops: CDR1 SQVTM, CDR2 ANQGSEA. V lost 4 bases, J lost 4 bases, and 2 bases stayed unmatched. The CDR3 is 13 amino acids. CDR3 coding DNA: TGCAGCGTTGGCGACAGGGGTAATGAAAAACTGTTTTTT. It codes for CSVGDRGNEKLFF. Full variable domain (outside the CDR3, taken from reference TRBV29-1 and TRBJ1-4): SAVISQKPSRDICQRGTSLTIQCQVDSQVTMMFWYRQQPGQSLTLIATANQGSEATYESGFVIDKFPISRPNLTFSTLTVSNMSPEDSSIYLCSVGDRGNEKLFFGSGTQLSVL.

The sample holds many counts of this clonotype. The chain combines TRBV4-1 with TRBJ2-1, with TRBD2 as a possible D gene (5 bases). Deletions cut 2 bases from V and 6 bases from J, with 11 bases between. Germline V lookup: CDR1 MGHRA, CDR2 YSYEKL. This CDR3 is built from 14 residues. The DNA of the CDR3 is TGCGCCAGCAGCCAATCGGTCGGGATCAATGAGCAGTTCTTC. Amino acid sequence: CASSQSVGINEQFF.

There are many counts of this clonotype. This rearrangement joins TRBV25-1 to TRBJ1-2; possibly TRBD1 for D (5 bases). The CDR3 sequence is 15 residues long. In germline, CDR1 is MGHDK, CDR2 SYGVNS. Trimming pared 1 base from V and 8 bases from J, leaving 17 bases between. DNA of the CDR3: TGTGCCAGCAGTGAATCGGGACGGGGTCTAGAGGGCTACACCTTC. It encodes CASSESGRGLEGYTF.

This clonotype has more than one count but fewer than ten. The CDR3 region is CASSRFQGGVAEAFF. In DNA, the CDR3 is TGCGCCAGCAGCCGTTTCCAGGGGGGCGTGGCTGAAGCTTTCTTT. V and J are TRBV4-1 and TRBJ1-1; the match to TRBD1 covers 7 bases. This CDR3 comprises 15 residues. Trimming removed 4 bases from V and 6 bases from J; junction bases left unmatched: 11. Germline loops: CDR1 MGHRA, CDR2 YSYEKL.